This paragraph reports one T cell receptor beta chain. Its cognate antigen is unknown. PCR primers comprised 60 Vbeta and 13 Jbeta primers. Produced via immunoSEQ multiplex PCR; TCRdb's table is partial and in-frame only. The table shows 150,000 to 200,000 clones, with around 75% occurring only once. The record originates from a study of cytomegalovirus exposure and HLA in healthy donors. Notes on the study in general: A classifier reportedly called cytomegalovirus status with high sensitivity and specificity. Highly shared sequence variants in one cluster were likely a sequencing artifact. Three CMV-associated chains proved CMV antigen-specific in vitro. The HLA-A and HLA-B alleles of most subjects were reportedly predicted accurately from TCR beta sequences.

This CDR3 has 14 amino acids. With 0 bases removed from V and 9 bases from J, the gap between germline ends came to 12 bases. CDR1 is MNHNS and CDR2 is SASEGT in the germline V gene. Sequences were obtained from PBMCs. The sequence was collected from a woman aged 25 to 45 in good health and CMV-seropositive. The chain uses TRBV6-1 and TRBJ2-1; tentative D call: TRBD2 (7 bases). CDR3 loop: CASSEAGGRGEQFF. CDR3 coding DNA: TGTGCCAGCAGTGAAGCGGGGGGGCGGGGTGAGCAGTTCTTC.